The clone carrying this T cell receptor (beta chain) was seen a handful of times. Its antigen is still unknown. The data are from a study of identifying expanded T cells in peripheral blood. Study-wide findings and caveats: Variance in clone template counts between roughly two-week samples significantly increased with total template count across all healthy donors. Over about two and four weeks, about 15 and 19 clones changed, versus more than 1 between replicates.

Healthy donors had no documented immune events, such as infections, while sampled. Sequencing was performed with immunoSEQ multiplex PCR; in TCRdb, only in-frame clones are kept and a portion is missing. The data contain 75,000 to 95,000 clones, around nine tenths of them singletons. The germline gives CDR1 SNHLY, CDR2 FYNNEI. V was cut by 1 base and J by 1 base, with 4 bases left in between. CDR3 length: 13 residues. What was sequenced was blood. The chain combines TRBV2 with TRBJ1-1; D is ambiguous. This TCR was sampled from a person aged 18 to 75 in good health. The CDR3 reads CASSEVENTEAFF. CDR3 coding DNA: TGTGCCAGCAGTGAAGTGGAGAACACTGAAGCTTTCTTT.